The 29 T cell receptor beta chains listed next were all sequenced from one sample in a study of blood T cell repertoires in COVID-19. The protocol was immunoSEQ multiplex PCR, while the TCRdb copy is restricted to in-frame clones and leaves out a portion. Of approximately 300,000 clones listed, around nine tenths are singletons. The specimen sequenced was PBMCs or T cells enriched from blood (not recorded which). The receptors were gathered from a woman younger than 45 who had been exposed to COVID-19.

The CDR3 loop is CASSPEVSGANVLTF. In DNA form, the CDR3 reads TGTGCCAGCAGCCCCGAGGTTTCTGGGGCCAACGTCCTGACTTTC. The V gene is TRBV5-4, the J gene TRBJ2-6; D gene ambiguous. This CDR3 contains 15 residues. Trimming took 4 bases from V and 1 from J, leaving 9 bases between them. The germline CDR1 and CDR2 sequences are SGHNT and YYREEE (reference sequence). The full variable domain, its missing parts supplied by reference TRBV5-4 and TRBJ2-6, is ETGVTQSPTHLIKTRGQQVTLRCSSQSGHNTVSWYQQALGQGPQFIFQYYREEENGRGNFPPRFSGLQFPNYSSELNVNALELDDSALYLCASSPEVSGANVLTFGAGSRLTVL.

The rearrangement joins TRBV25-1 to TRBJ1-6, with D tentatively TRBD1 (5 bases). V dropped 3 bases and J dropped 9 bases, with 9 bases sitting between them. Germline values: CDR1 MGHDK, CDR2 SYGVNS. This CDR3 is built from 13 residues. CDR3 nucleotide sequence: TGTGCCAGCAGTGAGTCAGGGCTTTCACCCCTCCACTTT. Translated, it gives CASSESGLSPLHF.

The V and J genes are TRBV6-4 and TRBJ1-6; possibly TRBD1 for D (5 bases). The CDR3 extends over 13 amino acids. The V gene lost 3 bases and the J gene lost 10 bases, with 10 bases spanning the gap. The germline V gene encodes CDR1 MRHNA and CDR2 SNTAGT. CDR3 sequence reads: CASSEGRGSPLHF. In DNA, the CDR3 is TGTGCCAGCAGTGAGGGGCGCGGATCACCCCTCCACTTT.

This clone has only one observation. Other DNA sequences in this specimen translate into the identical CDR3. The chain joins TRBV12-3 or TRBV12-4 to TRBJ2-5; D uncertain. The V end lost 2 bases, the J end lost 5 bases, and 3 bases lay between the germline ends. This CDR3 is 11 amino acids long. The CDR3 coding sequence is TGTGCCAGCAGTTTACTGGAGACCCAGTACTTC. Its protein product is CASSLLETQYF.

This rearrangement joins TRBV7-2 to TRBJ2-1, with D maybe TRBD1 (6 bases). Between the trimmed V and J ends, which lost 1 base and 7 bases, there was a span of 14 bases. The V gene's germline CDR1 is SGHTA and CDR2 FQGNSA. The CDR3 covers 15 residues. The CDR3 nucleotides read TGTGCCAGCAGCTTAGGTATACAGGGTGGGAATGAGCAGTTCTTC. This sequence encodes CASSLGIQGGNEQFF.

The CDR3 DNA reads as TGCGCCAGCAGCCAAGATCGAGGGGGTGATCAGCCCCAGCATTTT. This gives the protein CASSQDRGGDQPQHF. This rearrangement joins TRBV4-3 to TRBJ1-5; D might be TRBD1 (6 bases). The CDR3 sequence is 15 residues long. Trimming shortened V by 0 bases and J by 5 bases, and 11 bases separated the two germline ends. CDR1 is LGHNA, CDR2 YSLEER, per germline.

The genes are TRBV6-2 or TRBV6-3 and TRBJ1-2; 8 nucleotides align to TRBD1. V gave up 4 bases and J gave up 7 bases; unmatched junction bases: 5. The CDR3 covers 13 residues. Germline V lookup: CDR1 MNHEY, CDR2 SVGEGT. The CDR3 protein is CASSFTGGRGYTF. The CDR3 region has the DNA TGTGCCAGCAGTTTTACAGGGGGTCGTGGCTACACCTTC.

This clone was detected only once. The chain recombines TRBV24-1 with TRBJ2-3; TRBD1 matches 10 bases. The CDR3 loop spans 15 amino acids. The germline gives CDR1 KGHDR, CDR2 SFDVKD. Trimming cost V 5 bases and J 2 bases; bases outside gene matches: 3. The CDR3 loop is CATSADRGHTDTQYF. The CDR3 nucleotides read TGTGCCACCAGTGCAGACAGGGGGCACACAGATACGCAGTATTTT.

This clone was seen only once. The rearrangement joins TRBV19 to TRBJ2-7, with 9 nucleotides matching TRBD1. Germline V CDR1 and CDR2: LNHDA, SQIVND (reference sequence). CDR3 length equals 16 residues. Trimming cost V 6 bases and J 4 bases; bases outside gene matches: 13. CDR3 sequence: CASSRAGTGSNYEQYF. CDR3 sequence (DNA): TGTGCCAGTAGCAGAGCCGGGACAGGGTCTAATTACGAGCAGTACTTC.

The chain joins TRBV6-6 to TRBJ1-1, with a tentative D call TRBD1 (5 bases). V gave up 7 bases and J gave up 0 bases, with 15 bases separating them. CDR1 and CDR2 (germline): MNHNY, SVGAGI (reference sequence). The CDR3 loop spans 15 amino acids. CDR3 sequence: CASNYGDSMNTEAFF. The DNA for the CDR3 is TGTGCCAGCAATTATGGGGACTCAATGAACACTGAAGCTTTCTTT.

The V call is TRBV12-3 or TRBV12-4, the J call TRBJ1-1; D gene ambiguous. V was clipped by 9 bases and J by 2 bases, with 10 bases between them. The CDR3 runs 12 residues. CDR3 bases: TGTGCCAGTCTTCGGGTAAACACTGAAGCTTTCTTT. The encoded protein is CASLRVNTEAFF.

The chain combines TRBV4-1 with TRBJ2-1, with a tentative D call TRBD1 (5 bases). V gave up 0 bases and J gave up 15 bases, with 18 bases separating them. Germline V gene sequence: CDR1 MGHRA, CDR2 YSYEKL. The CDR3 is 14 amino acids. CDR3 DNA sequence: TGCGCCAGCAGCCAAGAAGGGGCAGGTATAAGTCGGTTCTTC. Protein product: CASSQEGAGISRFF.

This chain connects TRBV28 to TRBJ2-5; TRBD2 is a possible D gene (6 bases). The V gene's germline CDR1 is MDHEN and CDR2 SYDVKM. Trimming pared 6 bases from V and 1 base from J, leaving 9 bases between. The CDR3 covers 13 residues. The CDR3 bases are TGTGCCAGCAGGTTGGGGGGCCAAGAGACCCAGTACTTC. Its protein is CASRLGGQETQYF.

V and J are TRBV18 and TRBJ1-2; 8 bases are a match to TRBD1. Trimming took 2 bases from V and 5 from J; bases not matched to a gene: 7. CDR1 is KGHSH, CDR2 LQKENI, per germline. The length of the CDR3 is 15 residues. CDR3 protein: CASSPYRGRQYGYTF. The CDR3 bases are TGTGCCAGCTCACCATACAGGGGGAGGCAGTATGGCTACACCTTC.

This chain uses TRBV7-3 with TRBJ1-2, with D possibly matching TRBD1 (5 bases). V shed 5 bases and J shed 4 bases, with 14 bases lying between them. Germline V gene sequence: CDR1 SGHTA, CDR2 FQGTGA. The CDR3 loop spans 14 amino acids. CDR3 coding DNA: TGTGCCAGCAGCCCTGATGGGGGGGGCTATGGCTACACCTTC. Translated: CASSPDGGGYGYTF.

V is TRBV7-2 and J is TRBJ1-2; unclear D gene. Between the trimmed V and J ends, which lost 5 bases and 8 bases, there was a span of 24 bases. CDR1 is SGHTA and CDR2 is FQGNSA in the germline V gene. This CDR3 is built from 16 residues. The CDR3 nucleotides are TGTGCCAGCAGCCCCCCTAGACGGATCCCAGTTGGAGGCTACACCTTC. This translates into CASSPPRRIPVGGYTF.

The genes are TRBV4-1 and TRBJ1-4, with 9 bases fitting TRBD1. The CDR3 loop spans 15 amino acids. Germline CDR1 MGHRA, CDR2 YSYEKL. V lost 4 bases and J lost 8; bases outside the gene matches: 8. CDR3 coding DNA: TGCGCCAGCAGCCGCCGGGACAGGGAACGGGAAAAACTGTTTTTT. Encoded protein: CASSRRDREREKLFF.

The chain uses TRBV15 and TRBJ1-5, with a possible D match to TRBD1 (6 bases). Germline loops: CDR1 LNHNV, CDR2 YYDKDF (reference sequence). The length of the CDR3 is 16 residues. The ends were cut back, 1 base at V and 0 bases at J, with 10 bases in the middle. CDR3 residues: CATSRGDRYSNQPQHF. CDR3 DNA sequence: TGTGCCACCAGCAGAGGTGACAGGTATAGCAATCAGCCCCAGCATTTT.

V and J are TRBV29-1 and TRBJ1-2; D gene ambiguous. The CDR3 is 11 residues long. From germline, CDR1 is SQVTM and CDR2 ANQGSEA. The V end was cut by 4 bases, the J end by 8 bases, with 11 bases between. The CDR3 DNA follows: TGCAGCGTTGTTTTAGGCGGGGGCTACACCTTC. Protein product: CSVVLGGGYTF.

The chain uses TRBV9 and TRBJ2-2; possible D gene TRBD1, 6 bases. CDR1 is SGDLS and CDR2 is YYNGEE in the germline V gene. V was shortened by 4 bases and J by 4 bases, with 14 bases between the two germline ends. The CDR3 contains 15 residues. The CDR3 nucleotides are TGTGCCAGCAGCTATAGGGGGAGTAGCACCGGGGAGCTGTTTTTT. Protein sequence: CASSYRGSSTGELFF.

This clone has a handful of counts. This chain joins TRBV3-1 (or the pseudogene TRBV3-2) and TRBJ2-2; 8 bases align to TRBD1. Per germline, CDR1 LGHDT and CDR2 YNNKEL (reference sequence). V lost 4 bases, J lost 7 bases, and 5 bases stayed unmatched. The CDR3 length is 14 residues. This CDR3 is CASSLQGASGELFF. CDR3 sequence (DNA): TGTGCCAGCAGCCTTCAGGGGGCGAGCGGGGAGCTGTTTTTT.

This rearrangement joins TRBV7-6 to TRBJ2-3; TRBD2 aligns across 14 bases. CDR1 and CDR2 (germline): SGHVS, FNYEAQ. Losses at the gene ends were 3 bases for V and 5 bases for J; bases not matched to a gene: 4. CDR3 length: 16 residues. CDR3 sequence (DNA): TGTGCCAGCAGCTTGACTAGCGGGGGGGCCGTAGATACGCAGTATTTT. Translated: CASSLTSGGAVDTQYF.

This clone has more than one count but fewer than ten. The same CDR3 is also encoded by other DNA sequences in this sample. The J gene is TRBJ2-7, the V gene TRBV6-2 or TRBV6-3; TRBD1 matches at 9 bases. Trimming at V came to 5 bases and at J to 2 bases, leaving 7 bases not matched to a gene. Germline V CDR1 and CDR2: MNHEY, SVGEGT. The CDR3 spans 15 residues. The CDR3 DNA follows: TGTGCCAGCAGTCTAGGACAGGGGAGGACCTACGAGCAGTACTTC. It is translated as CASSLGQGRTYEQYF.

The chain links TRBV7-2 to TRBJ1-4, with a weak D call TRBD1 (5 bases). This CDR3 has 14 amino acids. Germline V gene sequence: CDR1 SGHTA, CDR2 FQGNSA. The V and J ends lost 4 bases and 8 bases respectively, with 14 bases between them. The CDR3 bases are TGTGCCAGCAGCTGGCAGGGTGAGCAAGAAAAACTGTTTTTT. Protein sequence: CASSWQGEQEKLFF. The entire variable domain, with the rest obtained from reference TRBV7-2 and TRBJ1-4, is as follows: GAGVSQSPSNKVTEKGKDVELRCDPISGHTALYWYRQSLGQGLEFLIYFQGNSAPDKSGLPSDRFSAERTGGSVSTLTIQRTQQEDSAVYLCASSWQGEQEKLFFGSGTQLSVL.

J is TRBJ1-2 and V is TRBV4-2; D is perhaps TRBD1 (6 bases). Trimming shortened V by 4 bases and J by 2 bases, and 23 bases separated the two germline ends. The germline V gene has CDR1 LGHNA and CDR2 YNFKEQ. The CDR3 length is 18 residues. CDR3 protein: CASSPRAGGPRRNYGYTF. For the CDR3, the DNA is TGTGCCAGCAGCCCCCGCGCCGGGGGGCCCCGTAGGAACTATGGCTACACCTTC.

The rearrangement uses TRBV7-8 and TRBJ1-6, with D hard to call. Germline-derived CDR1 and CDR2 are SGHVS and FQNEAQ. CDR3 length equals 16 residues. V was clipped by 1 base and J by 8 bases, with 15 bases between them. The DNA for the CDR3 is TGTGCCAGCAGCTTAGAACAGCTTCTCACATATTCACCCCTCCACTTT. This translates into CASSLEQLLTYSPLHF.

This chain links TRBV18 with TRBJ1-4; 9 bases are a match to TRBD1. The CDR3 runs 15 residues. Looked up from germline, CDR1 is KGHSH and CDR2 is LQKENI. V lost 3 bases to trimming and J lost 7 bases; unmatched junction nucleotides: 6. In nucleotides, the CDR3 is TGTGCCAGCTCACCGGGACAGGGCAAGGGTGAAAAACTGTTTTTT. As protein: CASSPGQGKGEKLFF.

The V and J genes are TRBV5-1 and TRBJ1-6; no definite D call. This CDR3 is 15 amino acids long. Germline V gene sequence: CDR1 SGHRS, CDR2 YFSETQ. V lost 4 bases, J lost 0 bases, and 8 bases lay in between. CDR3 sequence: CASSLRGSYNSPLHF. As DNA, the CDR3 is TGCGCCAGCAGCCTAAGAGGCTCCTATAATTCACCCCTCCACTTT.

The CDR3: CATSTRTGGITGELFF. In DNA, the CDR3 is TGCGCCACCTCAACCCGAACAGGGGGCATCACCGGGGAGCTGTTTTTT. V gene TRBV5-1 combines with J gene TRBJ2-2; 9 bases line up with TRBD1. The junction had 13 bases not matched to a gene; V was cut back by 9 bases and J by 4 bases. The CDR3 extends over 16 amino acids. In germline, CDR1 is SGHRS, CDR2 YFSETQ.